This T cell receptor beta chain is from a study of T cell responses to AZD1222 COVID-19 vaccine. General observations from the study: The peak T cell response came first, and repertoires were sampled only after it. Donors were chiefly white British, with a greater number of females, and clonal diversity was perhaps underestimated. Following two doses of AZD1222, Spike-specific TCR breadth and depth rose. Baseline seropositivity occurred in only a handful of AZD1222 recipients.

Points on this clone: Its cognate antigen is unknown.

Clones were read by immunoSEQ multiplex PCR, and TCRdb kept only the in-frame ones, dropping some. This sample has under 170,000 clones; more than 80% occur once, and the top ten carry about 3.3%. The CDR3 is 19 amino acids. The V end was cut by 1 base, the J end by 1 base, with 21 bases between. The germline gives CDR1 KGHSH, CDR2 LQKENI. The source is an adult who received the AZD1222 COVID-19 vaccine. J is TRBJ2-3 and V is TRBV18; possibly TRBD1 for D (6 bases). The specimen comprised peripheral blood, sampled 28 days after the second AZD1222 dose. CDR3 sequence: CASSPLGQITGRGTDTQYF. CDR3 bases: TGTGCCAGCTCACCACTAGGACAGATAACGGGACGTGGCACAGATACGCAGTATTTT.